There are many counts of the clone carrying this TCR beta chain. The data originate from a study of early T cells in non-severe SARS-CoV-2 infection. About the research overall: From unsorted whole blood, bulk RNA was sequenced, and the chains remained unpaired.

This CDR3 spans 15 amino acids. The trim removed 6 bases at V and 0 bases at J, leaving 3 bases unmatched. The germline gives CDR1 SNHLY, CDR2 FYNNEI. cDNA molecules, individually, were tagged with unique molecular identifiers. TCRdb reanalysed the 5' RACE reads using MiXCR and keeps one entry per CDR3 protein. The table has about 97,000 distinct CDR3 sequences, roughly 11% seen once. The sample in question was whole blood, obtained at baseline. This sequence was found in an adult who was a healthcare worker with PCR-confirmed SARS-CoV-2 infection or an uninfected control (not recorded which). J is TRBJ1-4 and V is TRBV2, with TRBD1 matching over 8 bases. CDR3 in amino acids: CASREGQATNEKLFF. In DNA, the CDR3 is TGTGCCAGCAGGGAGGGACAGGCAACTAATGAAAAACTGTTTTTT.